This entry lists 18 T cell receptor beta chains sequenced from one sample in a study of T cell responses to AZD1222 COVID-19 vaccine. The repertoire was sequenced with immunoSEQ multiplex PCR; TCRdb's copy has only in-frame clones and lacks some. The data hold 150,000 to 200,000 clones, with 90% to 95% observed a single time. The specimen comprised peripheral blood, sampled on day 0 of AZD1222 vaccination. Every receptor here comes from an adult in good health.

The gene calls are TRBV5-1 and TRBJ1-1; perhaps TRBD1 as D (6 bases). The germline V gene has CDR1 SGHRS and CDR2 YFSETQ. This CDR3 region has 15 residues. The V end was cut by 6 bases, the J end by 1 base, with 16 bases between. In nucleotides, the CDR3 is TGCGCCAGCACCCGAACAGGGATCTCGAACACTGAAGCTTTCTTT. Protein: CASTRTGISNTEAFF.

This CDR3 is CATSRDYGAEAFF. The CDR3 DNA reads TGTGCCACCAGCAGGGACTATGGGGCTGAAGCTTTCTTT. The rearrangement links TRBV15 to TRBJ1-1; D call uncertain. V was pared by 3 bases and J by 6 bases, with 11 bases between. The CDR3 covers 13 residues. Germline V gene data show CDR1 as LNHNV and CDR2 as YYDKDF (reference sequence).

The rearrangement joins TRBV30 to TRBJ1-3; D is perhaps TRBD1 (5 bases). V was clipped by 3 bases and J by 9 bases, with 18 bases between them. Germline V lookup: CDR1 GTSNPN, CDR2 SVGIG (reference sequence). The CDR3 is 14 residues long. CDR3: CAWSPDGGGGTIYF. The CDR3 region has the DNA TGTGCCTGGAGCCCCGATGGGGGTGGAGGCACCATATATTTT.

The chain joins TRBV11-2 to TRBJ1-2; D possibly corresponds to TRBD1 (5 bases). V was clipped by 0 bases and J by 4 bases, with 9 bases between them. The CDR3 has 14 amino acids. The V gene's germline CDR1 is SGHAT and CDR2 FQNNGV. CDR3 in DNA: TGTGCCAGCAGCTTAGATTCCGGGACCTATGGCTACACCTTC. Its translation: CASSLDSGTYGYTF.

The rearrangement links TRBV3-1 (or the pseudogene TRBV3-2) to TRBJ2-3; 13 bases align to TRBD2. The germline V gene has CDR1 LGHDT and CDR2 YNNKEL (reference sequence). Unmatched junction bases numbered 7, after V lost 4 bases and J lost 3 bases. This CDR3 spans 17 amino acids. The CDR3 DNA reads as TGTGCCAGCAGCCTCCCCCCGGGACTAGCGGGGACAGATACGCAGTATTTT. This codes for CASSLPPGLAGTDTQYF.

The rearrangement uses TRBV28 and TRBJ2-7; D possibly corresponds to TRBD1 (5 bases). V lost 3 bases to trimming and J lost 2 bases, with 11 bases between them. In germline, CDR1 is MDHEN, CDR2 SYDVKM. This CDR3 is built from 14 residues. CDR3 in amino acids: CASSFKGKPYEQYF. CDR3 nucleotide sequence: TGTGCCAGCAGTTTTAAGGGGAAGCCCTACGAGCAGTACTTC.

The chain couples TRBV4-1 to TRBJ2-7, with D perhaps given as TRBD1 or TRBD2 (5 bases each). V gave up 5 bases and J gave up 2 bases, with 16 bases separating them. The CDR3 spans 15 residues. Germline V CDR1 and CDR2: MGHRA, YSYEKL. The CDR3, as DNA: TGCGCCAGCAGCGAACCCGGGACGGCCCCCTACGAGCAGTACTTC. Its protein product is CASSEPGTAPYEQYF.

This clone was recorded a few times. The chain recombines TRBV3-1 (or the pseudogene TRBV3-2) with TRBJ2-7; 8 nucleotides line up with TRBD2. The V and J ends lost 1 base and 1 base, in that order; junction bases with no gene match: 6. CDR3 size: 16 residues. Germline V gene sequence: CDR1 LGHDT, CDR2 YNNKEL (reference sequence). CDR3 nucleotide sequence: TGTGCCAGCAGCCAAGTCCTAGCGGGTTTATCCTACGAGCAGTACTTC. As protein: CASSQVLAGLSYEQYF.

The DNA for the CDR3 is TGTGCCAGCAGTTTAAGTAGCGGACTAGGGCAAGAGACCCAGTACTTC. This encodes CASSLSSGLGQETQYF. The chain carries TRBV27 and TRBJ2-5; the match to TRBD2 covers 7 bases. CDR3 size: 16 residues. The germline V gene encodes CDR1 MNHEY and CDR2 SMNVEV (reference sequence). The J segment lost 2 bases and the V segment lost 2 bases, leaving 8 bases of the junction unmatched.

This clone has only one observation. The chain combines TRBV5-1 with TRBJ2-5; TRBD2 matches at 7 bases. This CDR3 has 14 amino acids. V dropped 5 bases and J dropped 2; count of bases not matched to a gene: 6. Looked up from germline, CDR1 is SGHRS and CDR2 is YFSETQ. CDR3 nucleotide sequence: TGCGCCAGCAGTCACCCTAGCGGTCAAGAGACCCAGTACTTC. This sequence encodes CASSHPSGQETQYF. Using reference TRBV5-1 and TRBJ2-5 for the parts outside the CDR3, the full variable domain is KAGVTQTPRYLIKTRGQQVTLSCSPISGHRSVSWYQQTPGQGLQFLFEYFSETQRNKGNFPGRFSGRQFSNSRSEMNVSTLELGDSALYLCASSHPSGQETQYFGPGTRLLVL.

A single count supports this clone. The rearrangement joins TRBV30 to TRBJ1-2, with 8 nucleotides matching TRBD1. Germline lookup yields CDR1 GTSNPN and CDR2 SVGIG (reference sequence). With 6 bases clipped from V and 8 bases from J, the junction kept 2 bases outside the gene matches. CDR3 length equals 10 residues. This chain's CDR3 is CACGTGGYTF. The CDR3 nucleotides are TGTGCCTGCGGGACAGGCGGCTACACCTTC. The full variable domain, rest sourced from reference TRBV30 and TRBJ1-2, is SQTIHQWPATLVQPVGSPLSLECTVEGTSNPNLYWYRQAAGRGLQLLFYSVGIGQISSEVPQNLSASRPQDRQFILSSKKLLLSDSGFYLCACGTGGYTFGSGTRLTVV.

V and J are TRBV21-1 and TRBJ1-4; the DNA was not compared with TRBD1, the D call given in the table. TRBV21-1 is a pseudogene. CDR3 size: 14 residues. In DNA form, the CDR3 reads TGTGCCAGCAGCACCAGGGACAGGGAAGAAAAACTGTTTTTT. Its translation is CASSTRDREEKLFF.

The V gene is TRBV4-1, the J gene TRBJ2-2; D ambiguous. Trimming left V 6 bases short and J 4 bases short, with 15 bases between. The CDR3 totals 15 residues. From germline, CDR1 is MGHRA and CDR2 YSYEKL. The CDR3 protein is CASSPTVTGTGELFF. The CDR3 DNA sequence: TGCGCCAGCAGTCCTACTGTCACGGGCACCGGGGAGCTGTTTTTT.

This clone showed up just once. DNA of the CDR3: TGCGCCAGCAGCTGGGGACAGGGACTCTTCTCTGGAAACACCATATATTTT. This codes for CASSWGQGLFSGNTIYF. V is TRBV5-1 and J is TRBJ1-3; 9 positions agree with TRBD1. V was clipped by 3 bases and J by 0 bases; unmatched bases: 7. CDR1 SGHRS and CDR2 YFSETQ come from the germline V gene. This CDR3 spans 17 amino acids.

The gene calls are TRBV5-6 and TRBJ1-1; perhaps TRBD1 as D (5 bases). V lost 2 bases, J lost 1 base, and 15 bases lay in between. Germline assignment: CDR1 SGHDT and CDR2 YYEEEE. This CDR3 region has 16 residues. CDR3 nucleotide sequence: TGTGCCAGCAGCTTTCTGATCGGCAGGGAGAACACTGAAGCTTTCTTT. Translation gives CASSFLIGRENTEAFF.

The rearrangement joins TRBV19 to TRBJ2-7; TRBD2 is a possible D gene (5 bases). V lost 3 bases and J 0 bases, leaving 12 bases between the germline ends. CDR1 and CDR2 from the germline V gene are LNHDA and SQIVND (reference sequence). The CDR3 totals 15 residues. The CDR3 nucleotides read TGTGCCAGTAGTATTGGTCGGGGTAGCTCCTACGAGCAGTACTTC. Its translation: CASSIGRGSSYEQYF.

V and J are TRBV9 and TRBJ2-2, with 10 bases aligning to TRBD2. V lost 0 bases and J lost 2; bases outside the gene matches: 1. Germline V CDR1 and CDR2: SGDLS, YYNGEE. The CDR3 covers 16 residues. Here the CDR3 DNA reads TGTGCCAGCAGCGTAGAACTAGCGGGAAACACCGGGGAGCTGTTTTTT. It is translated as CASSVELAGNTGELFF. Full variable domain (outside the CDR3, taken from reference TRBV9 and TRBJ2-2): DSGVTQTPKHLITATGQRVTLRCSPRSGDLSVYWYQQSLDQGLQFLIQYYNGEERAKGNILERFSAQQFPDLHSELNLSSLELGDSALYFCASSVELAGNTGELFFGEGSRLTVL.

V and J are TRBV28 and TRBJ2-5; 8 nucleotides line up with TRBD1. V was pared by 4 bases and J by 1 base, with 11 bases of the junction left unmatched. Germline CDR1 is MDHEN and CDR2 is SYDVKM. The CDR3 totals 17 residues. CDR3 bases: TGTGCCAGCAGTTCGCAAGGACAGGGAAGGTTCCAAGAGACCCAGTACTTC. This gives the protein CASSSQGQGRFQETQYF.